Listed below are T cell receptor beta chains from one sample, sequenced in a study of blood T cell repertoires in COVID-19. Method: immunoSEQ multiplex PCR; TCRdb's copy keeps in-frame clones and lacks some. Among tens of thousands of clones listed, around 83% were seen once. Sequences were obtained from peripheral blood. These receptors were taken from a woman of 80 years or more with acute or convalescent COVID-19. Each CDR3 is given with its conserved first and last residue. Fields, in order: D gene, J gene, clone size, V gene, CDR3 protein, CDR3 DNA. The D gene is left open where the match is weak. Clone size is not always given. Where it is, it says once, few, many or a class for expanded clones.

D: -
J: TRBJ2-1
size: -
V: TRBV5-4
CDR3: CASSSKRGGYNEQFF
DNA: TGTGCCAGCAGCTCTAAGAGGGGGGGGTACAATGAGCAGTTCTTC

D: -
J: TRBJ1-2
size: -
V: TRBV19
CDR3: CASSIVTSYGYTF
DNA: TGTGCCAGTAGTATTGTCACTTCCTATGGCTACACCTTC

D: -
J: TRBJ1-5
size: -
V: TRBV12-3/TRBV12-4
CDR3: CASNQGRGQPQHF
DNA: TGTGCCAGCAACCAAGGGAGGGGCCAGCCCCAGCATTTT

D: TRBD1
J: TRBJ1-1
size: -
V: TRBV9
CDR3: CASSSGQGASEAFF
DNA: TGTGCCAGCAGCAGCGGACAGGGGGCTTCTGAAGCTTTCTTT

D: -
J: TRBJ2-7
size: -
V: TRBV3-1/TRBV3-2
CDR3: CASSPTGFSYEQYF
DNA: TGTGCCAGCAGCCCGACCGGGTTCTCCTACGAGCAGTACTTC

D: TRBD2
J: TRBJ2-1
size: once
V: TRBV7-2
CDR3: CASSLVGTSGGRYNEQFF
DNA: TGTGCCAGCAGCTTAGTCGGGACTAGCGGGGGTCGCTACAATGAGCAGTTCTTC

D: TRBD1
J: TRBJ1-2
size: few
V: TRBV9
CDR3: CASSATGTGIGGYTF
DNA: TGTGCCAGCAGCGCAACCGGGACAGGGATTGGGGGCTACACCTTC

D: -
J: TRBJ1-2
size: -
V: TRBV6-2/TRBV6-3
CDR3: CASSYRGGLSGYTF
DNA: TGTGCCAGCAGTTACAGGGGGGGATTGTCTGGCTACACCTTC

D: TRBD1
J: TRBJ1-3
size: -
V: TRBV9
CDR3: CASSATQGVGNTIYF
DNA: TGTGCCAGCAGCGCCACCCAGGGGGTTGGAAACACCATATATTTT

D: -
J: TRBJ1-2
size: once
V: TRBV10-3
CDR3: CAISESTAFGGGYTF
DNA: TGTGCCATCAGTGAGTCAACAGCTTTCGGAGGTGGCTACACCTTC

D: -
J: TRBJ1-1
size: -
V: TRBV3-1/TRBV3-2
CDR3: CASSQPGGDTEAFF
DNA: TGTGCCAGCAGCCAGCCGGGGGGGGACACTGAAGCTTTCTTT

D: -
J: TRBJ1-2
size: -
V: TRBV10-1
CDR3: CASSTQVNYGYTF
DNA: TGCGCCAGCAGCACACAGGTCAACTATGGCTACACCTTC

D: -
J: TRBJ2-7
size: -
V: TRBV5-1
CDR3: CASSLDRDAYEQYF
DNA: TGCGCCAGCAGCTTGGACAGGGACGCTTACGAGCAGTACTTC

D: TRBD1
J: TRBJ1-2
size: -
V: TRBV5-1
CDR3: CASRTGANYGYTF
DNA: TGCGCCAGCAGGACAGGGGCTAACTATGGCTACACCTTC

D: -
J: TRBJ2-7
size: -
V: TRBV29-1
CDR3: CSVEGSPYEQYF
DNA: TGCAGCGTCGAGGGCAGCCCCTACGAGCAGTACTTC

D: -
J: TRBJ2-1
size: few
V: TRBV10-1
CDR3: CASSESGGGQNEQFF
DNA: TGCGCCAGCAGTGAATCCGGAGGGGGCCAAAATGAGCAGTTCTTC

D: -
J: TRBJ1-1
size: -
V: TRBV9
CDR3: CASSPSFWGTGVAFF
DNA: TGTGCCAGCAGCCCCAGTTTTTGGGGCACCGGCGTGGCTTTCTTT

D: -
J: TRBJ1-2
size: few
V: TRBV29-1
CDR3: CSARLGQSYGYTF
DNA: TGCAGCGCCCGTCTCGGACAGAGTTATGGCTACACCTTC

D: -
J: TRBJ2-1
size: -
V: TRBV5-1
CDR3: CASSLAGGSSYNEQFF
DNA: TGCGCCAGCAGCTTGGCCGGTGGGAGCTCCTACAATGAGCAGTTCTTC

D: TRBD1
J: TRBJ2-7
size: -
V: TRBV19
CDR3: CASSLRTGLISYEQYF
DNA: TGTGCCAGTAGTCTCCGGACAGGACTGATCTCCTACGAGCAGTACTTC

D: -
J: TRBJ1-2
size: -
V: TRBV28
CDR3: CASSLYGGVSGYTF
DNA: TGTGCCAGCAGTTTATATGGGGGGGTCTCTGGCTACACCTTC

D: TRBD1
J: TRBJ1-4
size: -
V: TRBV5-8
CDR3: CASSGGQGFETEKLFF
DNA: TGTGCCAGCAGCGGCGGACAGGGCTTTGAGACTGAAAAACTGTTTTTT

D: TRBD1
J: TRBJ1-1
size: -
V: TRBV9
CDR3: CASSVGTGGTEAFF
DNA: TGTGCCAGCAGCGTAGGGACAGGGGGCACTGAAGCTTTCTTT

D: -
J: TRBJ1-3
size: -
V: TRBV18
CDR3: CASSRGSGNTIYF
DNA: TGTGCCAGCTCCAGAGGCTCTGGAAACACCATATATTTT

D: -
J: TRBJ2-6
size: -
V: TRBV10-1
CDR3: CASSDTTSGANVLTF
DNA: TGCGCCAGCAGCGATACAACCTCTGGGGCCAACGTCCTGACTTTC

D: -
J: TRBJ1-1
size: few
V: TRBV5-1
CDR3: CASSPAGALNTEAFF
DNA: TGCGCCAGCAGCCCTGCGGGGGCCCTGAACACTGAAGCTTTCTTT

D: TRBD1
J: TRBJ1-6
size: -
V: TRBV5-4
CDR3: CASRGQGAVNSPLHF
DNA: TGTGCCAGCAGGGGGCAGGGGGCCGTTAACTCACCCCTCCACTTT

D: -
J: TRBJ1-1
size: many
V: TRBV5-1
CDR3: CASRTTDLNTEAFF
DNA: TGCGCCAGCAGGACTACAGATTTGAACACTGAAGCTTTCTTT

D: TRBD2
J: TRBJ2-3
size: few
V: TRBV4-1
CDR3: CASSQAGGTQYF
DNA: TGCGCCAGCAGCCAAGCGGGAGGTACGCAGTATTTT

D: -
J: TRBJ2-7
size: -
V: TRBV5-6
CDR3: CASSTTYRALSSYEQYF
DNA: TGTGCCAGCAGCACAACATACAGGGCCCTCTCCTCCTACGAGCAGTACTTC

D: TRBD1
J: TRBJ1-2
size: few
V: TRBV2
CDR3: CARVTGGANYGYTF
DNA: TGTGCCAGAGTGACAGGGGGCGCGAACTATGGCTACACCTTC

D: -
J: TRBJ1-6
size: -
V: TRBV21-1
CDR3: CASSNPRTGAYNSPLHF
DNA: TGTGCCAGCAGCAATCCCCGGACGGGAGCCTATAATTCACCCCTCCACTTT

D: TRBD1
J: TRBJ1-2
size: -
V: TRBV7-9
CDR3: CASSLRNTDRVGYTF
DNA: TGTGCCAGCAGCTTACGAAATACCGACAGGGTCGGCTACACCTTC

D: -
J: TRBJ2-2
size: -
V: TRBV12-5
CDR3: CASGGQGTNTGELFF
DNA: TGTGCTAGTGGGGGGCAGGGAACGAACACCGGGGAGCTGTTTTTT

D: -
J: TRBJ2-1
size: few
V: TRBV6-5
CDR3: CASSWGQGGASEQFF
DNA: TGTGCCAGCAGTTGGGGTCAAGGGGGGGCAAGTGAGCAGTTCTTC

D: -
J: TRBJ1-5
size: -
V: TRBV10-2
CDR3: CASSESRFQPQHF
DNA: TGCGCCAGCAGTGAGTCGAGATTTCAGCCCCAGCATTTT

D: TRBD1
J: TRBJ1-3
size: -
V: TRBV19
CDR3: CASTRTGGGNTIYF
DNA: TGTGCCAGTACCAGGACAGGGGGCGGAAACACCATATATTTT

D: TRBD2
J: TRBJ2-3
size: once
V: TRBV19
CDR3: CASSTPRGTSGGTSTDTQYF
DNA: TGTGCCAGTAGTACACCACGCGGGACTAGCGGGGGGACTAGCACAGATACGCAGTATTTT